The 8 T cell receptor beta chains listed next were all sequenced from one sample in a study of CD8 T cells in ankylosing spondylitis. TCRdb itself ran the 5' RACE reads through MiXCR, one entry per CDR3 protein. The sample includes about 170,000 distinct CDR3 sequences, around 20% of them seen just once. Sample: blood, either unsorted or a sorted T cell fraction (not recorded which). The receptors stem from a male donor with ankylosing spondylitis or in good health (not recorded which).

This clonotype was seen repeatedly, ten times or more. The rearrangement uses TRBV20-1 and TRBJ2-5, with no clear D. The germline V and J ends were trimmed by 3 bases and 1 base, with 12 bases remaining between them. Germline CDR1 reads DFQATT; CDR2 reads SNEGSKA (reference sequence). This CDR3 has 14 residues. CDR3 sequence reads: CSASLRASQETQYF. The CDR3 DNA sequence: TGCAGTGCTAGTCTCCGGGCCAGCCAAGAGACCCAGTACTTC.

The chain uses TRBV29-1 and TRBJ2-1, with 8 bases that match TRBD2. Germline V CDR1 and CDR2: SQVTM, ANQGSEA. With 7 bases clipped from V and 5 bases from J, the junction kept 10 bases outside the gene matches. CDR3 size: 14 residues. The CDR3 bases are TGCAGCGGAACAGGGACTAGGGAGAACAATGAGCAGTTCTTC. Encoded protein: CSGTGTRENNEQFF.

The V gene is TRBV28, the J gene TRBJ2-1; TRBD2 matches 8 bases. From germline, CDR1 is MDHEN and CDR2 SYDVKM. The CDR3 has 15 residues. The V and J ends lost 5 bases and 6 bases, in that order; junction bases with no gene match: 9. This CDR3 is CASSQLAVRLNEQFF. CDR3 DNA sequence: TGTGCCAGCAGTCAACTAGCGGTACGTCTCAATGAGCAGTTCTTC.

This clonotype was counted many times. The chain has TRBV28 and TRBJ2-1, with D hard to call. Trimming left V 7 bases short and J 4 bases short, with 11 bases between. Germline V gene sequence: CDR1 MDHEN, CDR2 SYDVKM. The CDR3 length is 13 residues. The CDR3 DNA reads as TGTGCCAGCAAGAGCGAGCATTACAATGAGCAGTTCTTC. Protein product: CASKSEHYNEQFF.

Only a few counts were recorded for this clonotype. This CDR3 reads CASSFGGRGFTDTQYF. DNA of the CDR3: TGTGCCAGCAGCTTCGGCGGGAGGGGGTTCACAGATACGCAGTATTTT. This sequence joins TRBV7-2 and TRBJ2-3; 9 bases align to TRBD2. V dropped 3 bases and J dropped 2; count of bases not matched to a gene: 6. Germline V gene lookup returns CDR1 SGHTA and CDR2 FQGNSA. This CDR3 has 16 residues.

This clonotype was counted at least ten times. The chain recombines TRBV20-1 with TRBJ2-7; D is uncertain. The V and J ends lost 3 bases and 6 bases respectively, with 9 bases between them. The CDR3 contains 11 residues. Germline CDR1 reads DFQATT; CDR2 reads SNEGSKA (reference sequence). The DNA for the CDR3 is TGCAGTGCTAGCCCCCGTATCGAGCAGTACTTC. It encodes CSASPRIEQYF.

This clonotype was found a few times. V and J are TRBV5-5 and TRBJ1-1; no reliable D call. CDR3 size: 14 residues. With 4 bases removed from V and 1 base from J, the gap between germline ends came to 11 bases. Germline V gene data show CDR1 as SGHKS and CDR2 as YYEKEE (reference sequence). CDR3 nucleotide sequence: TGTGCCAGCAGCGTTACGATGGGGAACACTGAAGCTTTCTTT. Its protein product is CASSVTMGNTEAFF.

This clonotype was picked up many times. CDR3 in amino acids: CASSQVGGGSNQPQHF. As DNA, the CDR3 is TGTGCCAGCAGCCAAGTCGGGGGGGGTAGCAATCAGCCCCAGCATTTT. The chain recombines TRBV4-2 with TRBJ1-5; weak D call: TRBD1 (5 bases). The germline CDR1 and CDR2 sequences are LGHNA and YNFKEQ. V was pared by 1 base and J by 0 bases, with 10 bases between. The CDR3 sequence is 16 residues long.